A selection of T cell receptor beta chains follows, all from one sample in a study of T cell responses to AZD1222 COVID-19 vaccine. Only in-frame clones appear in the TCRdb table, and some are missing; sequencing was by immunoSEQ multiplex PCR. Counted here are some 170,000 clones, about 90% occurring once; the ten biggest clones make up about 4.1%. The sample was peripheral blood, taken 28 days after the second dose of the MenACWY control vaccine. These receptors were collected from an adult who received the MenACWY meningococcal vaccine as a control. Each CDR3 is given with its conserved first and last residue. Each record gives: CDR3 DNA, CDR3 protein, J gene, D gene, clone size, V gene. The D gene is left open where the match is weak. The size field is filled for only some rows; it gives once, few, many or a size class.

TGTGCCACCAGTGACCCCGGGAGGGACAAGCGCCCAGATACGCAGTATTTT	CATSDPGRDKRPDTQYF	TRBJ2-3	TRBD2	-	TRBV24-1
TGTGCCAGCAGTTTGGACGAAGCTTTCTTT	CASSLDEAFF	TRBJ1-1	-	-	TRBV12-3/TRBV12-4
TGTGCCTGGAATTATGGGGGCTGGGGGGGAGGAAACTATGGCTACACCTTC	CAWNYGGWGGGNYGYTF	TRBJ1-2	-	-	TRBV30
TGTGCCAGCAGTCCAAGGACAGGGTCATTTCAGCCCCAGCATTTT	CASSPRTGSFQPQHF	TRBJ1-5	TRBD1	-	TRBV27
TGTGCCACTCACCGTGGGAGGGCCTACAATGAGCAGTTCTTC	CATHRGRAYNEQFF	TRBJ2-1	TRBD2	once	TRBV19
TGTGCCAGTAGTAGAAAGGGGGCCGGGTCCTACGAGCAGTACTTC	CASSRKGAGSYEQYF	TRBJ2-7	TRBD1	-	TRBV19
TGTGCCAGCAGCTTCGTTAGCGGGAGTGGGTGGGGCACAGATACGCAGTATTTT	CASSFVSGSGWGTDTQYF	TRBJ2-3	TRBD2	-	TRBV11-2
TGCGCCAGCAGCTTGGGGGCGGGAGAAGCATACAATGAGCAGTTCTTC	CASSLGAGEAYNEQFF	TRBJ2-1	TRBD2	once	TRBV5-1
TGTGCCAGCTCAGGTCAGCGGGAGACCGGGGAGCTGTTTTTT	CASSGQRETGELFF	TRBJ2-2	TRBD2	-	TRBV18
TGCAGCGTTGAAAAGGCATTACACACCGGGGAGCTGTTTTTT	CSVEKALHTGELFF	TRBJ2-2	-	-	TRBV29-1
TGTGCCAGCAGCAACCGTTCCCCCTGGGCGGGGAGCGGGTACGAGCAGTACTTC	CASSNRSPWAGSGYEQYF	TRBJ2-7	-	-	TRBV27
TGTGCCAGCAGGTCACGGGACGGCCCCTGGGATGAGCAGTTCTTC	CASRSRDGPWDEQFF	TRBJ2-1	-	-	TRBV5-8
TGTGCCAGCAGCTTGGGACAGGGGACTGGGGAGCTGTTTTTT	CASSLGQGTGELFF	TRBJ2-2	TRBD1	once	TRBV5-4
TGTGCCAGCAGCTTCGGCGCAGCCTACGAGCAGTACTTC	CASSFGAAYEQYF	TRBJ2-7	-	-	TRBV5-6
TGTGCCAGCCAATCGGACAGGGGATACAATGAGCAGTTCTTC	CASQSDRGYNEQFF	TRBJ2-1	TRBD1	-	TRBV5-8
TGTGCCAGCAGCGCCGAGCAACTAGCGGCAACACAAGAGACCCAGTACTTC	CASSAEQLAATQETQYF	TRBJ2-5	TRBD2	-	TRBV2
TGTGCCAGCAGCTCGGGACTGGGTTTACTAGCGGAAATCAATGAGCAGTTCTTC	CASSSGLGLLAEINEQFF	TRBJ2-1	TRBD2	-	TRBV11-3
TGTGCCACAAGGGTACAGGGGGAGGAGGGCGAGCAGTACTTC	CATRVQGEEGEQYF	TRBJ2-7	TRBD1	-	TRBV10-3
TGTGCCAGTCGGGACAGACATAACACTGAAGCTTTCTTT	CASRDRHNTEAFF	TRBJ1-1	TRBD1	-	TRBV19
TGTGCCAGCAGCGTCGGAGTGACTTACACTGAAGCTTTCTTT	CASSVGVTYTEAFF	TRBJ1-1	-	-	TRBV9
TGTGCCATCAGTGAGTTGGCACAGGGAGGAACCGGGGAGCTGTTTTTT	CAISELAQGGTGELFF	TRBJ2-2	-	-	TRBV10-3
TGTGCCAGCAGCGGGGTTGTGGGGGGCGTACGAGGCTACACCTTC	CASSGVVGGVRGYTF	TRBJ1-2	-	many	TRBV5-6
TGTGCCAGCAGCTTAGAAGGGCCCGGGGAGCCCCTATGGCGGCTCCACTTT	CASSLEGPGEPLWRLHF	TRBJ1-6	-	few	TRBV11-2
TGTGCCAGCAGTTACTCGGGGGATGAGCAGTTCTTC	CASSYSGDEQFF	TRBJ2-1	-	-	TRBV12-3/TRBV12-4
TGTGCCAGCTCACCGACAGGGAGGGATCAGCCCCAGCATTTT	CASSPTGRDQPQHF	TRBJ1-5	TRBD1	-	TRBV18
TGTGCCAGCACCGGGACAGGGTCGATTTATGACACTGAAGCTTTCTTT	CASTGTGSIYDTEAFF	TRBJ1-1	TRBD1	-	TRBV28
TGTGCCAGCAGCCAGGAAAGTGGGTATGGCTACACCTTC	CASSQESGYGYTF	TRBJ1-2	-	-	TRBV14
TGTGCCAGCAGCTTCCGGGACAGGGGTCTAATGGTAAAACTGTTTTTT	CASSFRDRGLMVKLFF	TRBJ1-4	TRBD1	-	TRBV5-6
TGTGCCAGCAGCGTATCCGGGACTAGTCTGGGCGAGCAGTACTTC	CASSVSGTSLGEQYF	TRBJ2-7	TRBD2	-	TRBV9
TGTGCCAGCAGCCTTGTCCCTTACGAGCAGTACTTC	CASSLVPYEQYF	TRBJ2-7	-	-	TRBV7-9
TGTGCCAGCTCACCACCGGGGCTCCCTACTCCCTACGAGCAGTACTTC	CASSPPGLPTPYEQYF	TRBJ2-7	-	-	TRBV18
TGTGCCTGGAGGGCTAGCGGGCCCTCCTACGAGCAGTACTTC	CAWRASGPSYEQYF	TRBJ2-7	TRBD2	-	TRBV30
TGCAGTGCTACTGACAGGGGCCAGCCCCAGCATTTT	CSATDRGQPQHF	TRBJ1-5	TRBD1	-	TRBV20-1
TGTGCCAGAAGCTTGAGGTCGGGTGTGTGGGGGGCGAGTGAAGCTTTCTTT	CARSLRSGVWGASEAFF	TRBJ1-1	-	once	TRBV5-3
TGTGCAAGTCGCTTAGCGAACGGGGTGGTGGTTGCCTACGAGCAGTACTTC	CASRLANGVVVAYEQYF	TRBJ2-7	-	-	TRBV12-2
TGTGCCAGCAGTTTCGGGTTGGGACGCGAGCAGTACTTC	CASSFGLGREQYF	TRBJ2-7	-	-	TRBV6-5
TGTGCCTGGAGTCCGACAGTCCATAGCAATCAGCCCCAGCATTTT	CAWSPTVHSNQPQHF	TRBJ1-5	-	-	TRBV30
TGTGCCAGCAGCCTACAGGGTGAGGCAGGAAACACCATATATTTT	CASSLQGEAGNTIYF	TRBJ1-3	-	once	TRBV3-1/TRBV3-2
TGTGCCAGCAGTGAACTGGGCGGTCTGAACACTGAAGCTTTCTTT	CASSELGGLNTEAFF	TRBJ1-1	-	-	TRBV2
TGTGCCAGCAGTGTCGGAGGAGAGGGGGCCACCTACAATGAGCAGTTCTTC	CASSVGGEGATYNEQFF	TRBJ2-1	TRBD1	-	TRBV2
TGTGCCAGCAGCTTATGGGACTACGAGCAGTACTTC	CASSLWDYEQYF	TRBJ2-7	-	-	TRBV11-2
TGCGCCAGCAGCCTCTATCTAGCGGGAGGGCTCTACGAGCAGTACTTC	CASSLYLAGGLYEQYF	TRBJ2-7	TRBD2	-	TRBV4-3
TGTGCCAGCAGCCAAGAAAGGGGGGGTCAGCCCCAGCATTTT	CASSQERGGQPQHF	TRBJ1-5	-	-	TRBV4-2
TGTGCCAGTAGTATCACCCAGGGGTCGATTGAAAAACTGTTTTTT	CASSITQGSIEKLFF	TRBJ1-4	-	once	TRBV19
TGTGCCAGCAGTTTACTAGGAAACGGGGAGCTGTTTTTT	CASSLLGNGELFF	TRBJ2-2	-	few	TRBV27
TGTGCGGTACTCACTAGTTTTACCGGGGAGCTGTTTTTT	CAVLTSFTGELFF	TRBJ2-2	-	-	TRBV19
TGTGCCACCAGCAGAGGGGGGGGGTCTGTCCGCTATGGCTACACCTTC	CATSRGGGSVRYGYTF	TRBJ1-2	-	-	TRBV15
TGTGCCAGCAGTTATGGGGGACAGGGGGCCTACGAGCAGTACTTC	CASSYGGQGAYEQYF	TRBJ2-7	TRBD1	-	TRBV6-5
TGTGCCAGCAGTTTTGACAGGGTCCAAGAGACCCAGTACTTC	CASSFDRVQETQYF	TRBJ2-5	TRBD1	-	TRBV6-5
TGTGCCAGCAGCTTTGACAGAAATGAAGCTTTCTTT	CASSFDRNEAFF	TRBJ1-1	-	-	TRBV5-4
TGCGCCAGCAGCCAAGAACAGGGCTGGGTTCAGTTTTTT	CASSQEQGWVQFF	TRBJ1-4	-	-	TRBV4-3
TGTGCCATCAGTCCAGGGAACTTAGAGCAGTACTTC	CAISPGNLEQYF	TRBJ2-7	-	-	TRBV10-3